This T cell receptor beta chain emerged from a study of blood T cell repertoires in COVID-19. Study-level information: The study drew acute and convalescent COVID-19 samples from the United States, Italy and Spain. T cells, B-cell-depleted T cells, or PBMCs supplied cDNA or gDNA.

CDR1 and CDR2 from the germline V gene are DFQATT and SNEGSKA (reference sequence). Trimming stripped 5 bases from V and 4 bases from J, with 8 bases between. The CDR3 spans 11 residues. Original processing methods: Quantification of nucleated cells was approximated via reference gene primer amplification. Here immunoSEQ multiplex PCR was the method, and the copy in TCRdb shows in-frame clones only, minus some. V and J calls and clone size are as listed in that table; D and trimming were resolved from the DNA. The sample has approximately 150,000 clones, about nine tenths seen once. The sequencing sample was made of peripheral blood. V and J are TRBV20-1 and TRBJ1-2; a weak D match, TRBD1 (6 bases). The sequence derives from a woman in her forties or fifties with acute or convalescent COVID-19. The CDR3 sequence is CSAGGAYGYTF. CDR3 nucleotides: TGCAGTGCTGGGGGCGCCTATGGCTACACCTTC.